This TCR beta chain was obtained from a study of follicular helper T cells after annual influenza vaccination. About the research overall: For some subjects, blood spans the 2013-2014, 2014-2015 and 2015-2016 annual vaccinations.

The time point denotes: 2014-2015 season, 7 days after vaccination. Before and after seasonal inactivated influenza vaccination, adults gave blood for sorting CD4 subsets for sequencing. Excluded were substance abuse, HIV/AIDS, active cancer, immunomodulatory drugs and active illness. Non-naive CD4+CXCR5+PD-1+ cTfh were sorted into ICOS+CD38+ and ICOS-CD38- fractions. Sequencing used immunoSEQ multiplex PCR; TCRdb keeps in-frame clones, though not all of them. The repertoire includes about 7,800 clones, less than 85% of them detected once, and 1.8% sits in the top ten. This specimen was CXCR5+ CD38- circulating T follicular helper cells from blood, taken 7 days after influenza vaccination. The subset is: circulating Tfh, non-naive CD4+CXCR5+PD-1+ (ICOS+CD38+ or ICOS-CD38-). The TCR comes from an adult who received the influenza vaccine.

The CDR3 here is CASSLVSQGGGYTF. CDR3 nucleotide sequence: TGTGCCAGCAGCTTAGTCTCGCAGGGAGGTGGCTACACCTTC. This sequence joins TRBV7-6 and TRBJ1-2; possible D gene TRBD1, 5 bases. V was pared by 1 base and J by 7 bases, with 13 bases between. Germline V lookup: CDR1 SGHVS, CDR2 FNYEAQ. The CDR3 is 14 amino acids. The full variable domain, rest sourced from reference TRBV7-6 and TRBJ1-2, is GAGVSQSPRYKVTKRGQDVALRCDPISGHVSLYWYRQALGQGPEFLTYFNYEAQQDKSGLPNDRFSAERPEGSISTLTIQRTEQRDSAMYRCASSLVSQGGGYTFGSGTRLTVV.